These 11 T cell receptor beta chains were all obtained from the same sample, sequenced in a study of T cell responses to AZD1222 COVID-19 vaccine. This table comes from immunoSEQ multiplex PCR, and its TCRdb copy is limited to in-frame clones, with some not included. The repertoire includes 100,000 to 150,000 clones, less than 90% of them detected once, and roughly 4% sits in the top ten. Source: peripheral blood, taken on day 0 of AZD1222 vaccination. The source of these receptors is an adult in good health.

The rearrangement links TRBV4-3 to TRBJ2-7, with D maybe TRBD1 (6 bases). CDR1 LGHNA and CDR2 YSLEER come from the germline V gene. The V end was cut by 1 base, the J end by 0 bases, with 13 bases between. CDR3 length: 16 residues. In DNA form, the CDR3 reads TGCGCCAGCAGCCAAGGGGTCAGGGGAAACTCCTACGAGCAGTACTTC. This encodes CASSQGVRGNSYEQYF.

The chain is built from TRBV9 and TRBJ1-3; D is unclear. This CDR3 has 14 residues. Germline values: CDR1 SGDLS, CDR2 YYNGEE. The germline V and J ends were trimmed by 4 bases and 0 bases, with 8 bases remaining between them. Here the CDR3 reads CASSPPYSGNTIYF. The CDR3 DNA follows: TGTGCCAGCAGCCCCCCATACTCTGGAAACACCATATATTTT. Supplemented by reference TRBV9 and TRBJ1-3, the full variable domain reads DSGVTQTPKHLITATGQRVTLRCSPRSGDLSVYWYQQSLDQGLQFLIQYYNGEERAKGNILERFSAQQFPDLHSELNLSSLELGDSALYFCASSPPYSGNTIYFGEGSWLTVV.

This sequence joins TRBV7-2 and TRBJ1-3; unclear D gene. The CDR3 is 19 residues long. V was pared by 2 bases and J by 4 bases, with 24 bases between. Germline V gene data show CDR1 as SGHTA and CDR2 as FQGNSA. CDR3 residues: CASSLSHLRSPGSGNTIYF. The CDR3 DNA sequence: TGTGCCAGCAGCTTAAGTCACTTACGGTCCCCGGGCTCGGGAAACACCATATATTTT.

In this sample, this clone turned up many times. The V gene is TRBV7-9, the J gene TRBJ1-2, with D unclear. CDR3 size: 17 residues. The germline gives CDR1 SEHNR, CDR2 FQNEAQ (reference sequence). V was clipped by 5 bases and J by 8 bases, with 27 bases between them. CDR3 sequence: CASSLDEGLGVPEGYTF. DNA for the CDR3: TGTGCCAGCAGCCTCGATGAGGGCCTCGGGGTGCCCGAAGGCTACACCTTC.

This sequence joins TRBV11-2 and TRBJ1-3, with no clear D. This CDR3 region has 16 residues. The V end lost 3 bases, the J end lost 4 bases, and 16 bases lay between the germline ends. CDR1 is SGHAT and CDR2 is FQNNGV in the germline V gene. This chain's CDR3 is CASSFYLSPGGNTIYF. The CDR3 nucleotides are TGTGCCAGCAGCTTCTACCTCTCGCCTGGCGGAAACACCATATATTTT.

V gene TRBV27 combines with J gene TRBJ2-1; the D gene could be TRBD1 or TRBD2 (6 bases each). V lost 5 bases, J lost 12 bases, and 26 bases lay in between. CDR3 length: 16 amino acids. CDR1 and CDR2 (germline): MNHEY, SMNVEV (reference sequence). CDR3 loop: CASSLGLPRPPQGQFF. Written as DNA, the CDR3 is TGTGCCAGCAGTCTAGGACTACCGCGCCCCCCACAGGGGCAGTTCTTC.

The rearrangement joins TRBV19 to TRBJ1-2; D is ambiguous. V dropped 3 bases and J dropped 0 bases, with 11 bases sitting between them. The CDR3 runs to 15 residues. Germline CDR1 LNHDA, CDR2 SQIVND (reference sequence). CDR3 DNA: TGTGCCAGTAGTATTTTGGCACCATCTAACTATGGCTACACCTTC. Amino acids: CASSILAPSNYGYTF.

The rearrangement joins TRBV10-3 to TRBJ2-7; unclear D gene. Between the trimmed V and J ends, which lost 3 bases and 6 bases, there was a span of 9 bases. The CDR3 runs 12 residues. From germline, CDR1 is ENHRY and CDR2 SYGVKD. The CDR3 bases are TGTGCCATCAGTGACGGGCAACGCGAGCAGTACTTC. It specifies CAISDGQREQYF.

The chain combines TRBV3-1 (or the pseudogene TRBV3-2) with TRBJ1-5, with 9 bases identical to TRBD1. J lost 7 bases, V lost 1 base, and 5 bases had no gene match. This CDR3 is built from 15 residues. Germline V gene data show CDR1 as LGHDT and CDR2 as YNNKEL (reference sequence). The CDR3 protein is CASSQGTGVGQPQHF. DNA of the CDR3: TGTGCCAGCAGCCAAGGGACAGGGGTTGGGCAGCCCCAGCATTTT.

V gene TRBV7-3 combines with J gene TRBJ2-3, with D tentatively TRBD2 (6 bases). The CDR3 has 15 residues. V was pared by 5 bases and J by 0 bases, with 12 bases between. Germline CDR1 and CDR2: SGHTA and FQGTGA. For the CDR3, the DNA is TGTGCCAGCAGCCCGCTGGGGGGTAGCACAGATACGCAGTATTTT. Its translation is CASSPLGGSTDTQYF.

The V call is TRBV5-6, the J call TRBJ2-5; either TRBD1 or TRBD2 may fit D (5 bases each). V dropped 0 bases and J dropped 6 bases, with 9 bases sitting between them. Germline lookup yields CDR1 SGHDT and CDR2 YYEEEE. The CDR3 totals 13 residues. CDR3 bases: TGTGCCAGCAGCTTGGGTGGGACCCAGACCCAGTACTTC. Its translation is CASSLGGTQTQYF.